The rows below give T cell receptor beta chains drawn from one sample of a study of blood T cell repertoires in COVID-19. Clones were read by immunoSEQ multiplex PCR, and TCRdb kept only the in-frame ones, dropping some. Altogether 65,000 or so clones are present, just under 80% being singletons, with the ten largest covering around 25%. Sequencing was done on a sample of peripheral blood. Receptors were obtained from a human donor in a cohort sampled during active COVID-19. CDR3s include the opening cysteine and the closing phenylalanine or tryptophan. D genes are given only for firm matches. Where a row states a size, it is once, few, many or the class of an expanded clone; other rows omit it.

TRBJ2-5,TRBD2,TRBV7-3,-,TGTGCCAGCAGCCCAATCCCCCGGCCAGCGGGGGACCAAGAGACCCAGTACTTC,CASSPIPRPAGDQETQYF
TRBJ2-7,-,TRBV11-2,-,TGTGCCAGCAGCCGATTCGACTTTTACGAGCAGTACTTC,CASSRFDFYEQYF
TRBJ1-3,-,TRBV7-9,-,TGTGCCAGCAGCTCGGGGTCTTACTCTGGAAACACCATATATTTT,CASSSGSYSGNTIYF
TRBJ2-7,TRBD2,TRBV3-1/TRBV3-2,few,TGTGCCAGCAGTCTTCAACTAGCGGGGGTGACCTACGAGCAGTACTTC,CASSLQLAGVTYEQYF
TRBJ2-7,TRBD2,TRBV15,-,TGTGCCACCAGCAGAACTGGAGCAGCGGGGGTGTTGTCGGTCTACGAGCAGTACTTC,CATSRTGAAGVLSVYEQYF
TRBJ1-5,-,TRBV6-2/TRBV6-3,-,TGTGCCAGCAGTAAGGGACTTTTCAATCAGCCCCAGCATTTT,CASSKGLFNQPQHF
TRBJ2-1,TRBD1,TRBV7-6,-,TGTGCCAGCAGCATAGACAGGGGAGCGGGCGATGAGCAGTTCTTC,CASSIDRGAGDEQFF
TRBJ2-5,-,TRBV5-1,-,TGCGCCAGCAGCTTGTTTGGGGCCCAAGAGACCCAGTACTTC,CASSLFGAQETQYF
TRBJ2-7,TRBD1,TRBV7-9,many,TGTGCCAGCAGCTCCGTAAGGCAGGGGGCAAGATCGTACGAGCAGTACTTC,CASSSVRQGARSYEQYF
TRBJ2-1,TRBD1,TRBV24-1,-,TGTGCCACCAGGGGACAGGAGGGCAATGAGCAGTTCTTC,CATRGQEGNEQFF
TRBJ1-1,TRBD1,TRBV19,-,TGTGCCAGTATGGGACAGGATTATGAAGCTTTCTTT,CASMGQDYEAFF
TRBJ1-2,TRBD1,TRBV27,-,TGTGCCAGCAGCCCCACAGGGGGGAACTATGGCTACACCTTC,CASSPTGGNYGYTF
TRBJ2-5,-,TRBV11-3,-,TGTGCCAGCAGCATGGAGGGATTAGAGACCCAGTACTTC,CASSMEGLETQYF
TRBJ2-1,-,TRBV20-1,-,TGCAGTGTCCTCTCCAATGAGCAGTTCTTC,CSVLSNEQFF
TRBJ2-2,TRBD1,TRBV14,-,TGTGCCAGCAGCCGATACAGGGGGAGAGCCACCGGGGAGCTGTTTTTT,CASSRYRGRATGELFF
TRBJ2-7,-,TRBV30,-,TGTGCCGGGCCCTACGAGCAGTACTTC,CAGPYEQYF
TRBJ2-1,TRBD1,TRBV12-3/TRBV12-4,-,TGTGCCAGCAGTTGGACAGGGGGCGAGCAGTTCTTC,CASSWTGGEQFF
TRBJ2-3,TRBD1,TRBV4-1,few,TGCGCCAGCAGCCAAGGTACAGGGGGAGGCACAGATACGCAGTATTTT,CASSQGTGGGTDTQYF
TRBJ1-5,TRBD1,TRBV18,-,TGTGCCAGCTCACCCGTGGGACAGGGGGGCACCGCGCAACATTTT,CASSPVGQGGTAQHF
TRBJ2-5,-,TRBV10-3,few,TGTGCCATCAGTGAGTCTGGCTCCTCCAGTGAGACCCAGTACTTC,CAISESGSSSETQYF
TRBJ2-1,TRBD2,TRBV4-2,-,TGTGCCAGCAGCTCTAGCGGTCCATCCTACAATGAGCAGTTCTTC,CASSSSGPSYNEQFF
TRBJ1-2,-,TRBV9,-,TGTGCCAGCAGCGTAGGGCAGTCCTATGGCTACACCTTC,CASSVGQSYGYTF
TRBJ2-5,TRBD1,TRBV5-1,-,TGCGCCAGCAGCTTGGTCGACAGGGGGCCAGAGACCCAGTACTTC,CASSLVDRGPETQYF
TRBJ2-5,TRBD2,TRBV5-1,-,TGCGCCAGCAGCGTGGGACTAGCGGTGGGGGAGACCCAGTACTTC,CASSVGLAVGETQYF
TRBJ2-7,-,TRBV5-4,-,TGTGCCAGCAGCCCGGTGGGGGGAATGGGTTACGAGCAGTACTTC,CASSPVGGMGYEQYF
TRBJ2-7,-,TRBV28,-,TGTGCCAGCAGTTCCCCTAGTGTGGTTTTGAGCGAGCAGTACTTC,CASSSPSVVLSEQYF
TRBJ2-1,TRBD1,TRBV28,few,TGTGCCAGCAGCTTTCCCGGGACAGCAGGAGCCAATGAGCAGTTCTTC,CASSFPGTAGANEQFF
TRBJ1-1,-,TRBV2,-,TGTGCCAGCAGTGGGCAGGTTCGGAACACTGAAGCTTTCTTT,CASSGQVRNTEAFF
TRBJ2-1,TRBD2,TRBV2,-,TGTGCCAGCAGTCGAGAACTAGCGGGCGACAATGAGCAGTTCTTC,CASSRELAGDNEQFF
TRBJ2-3,TRBD2,TRBV29-1,-,TGCAGCGTTGGGGTGAGCGGGGTGACAGATACGCAGTATTTT,CSVGVSGVTDTQYF
TRBJ2-1,TRBD1,TRBV3-1/TRBV3-2,-,TGTGCCAGCAGCCAGGGGGACAGGGGCGCCTACAATGAGCAGTTCTTC,CASSQGDRGAYNEQFF
TRBJ1-2,-,TRBV10-3,-,TGTGCCATCAAAGCGGGGGCAAATGGCTACACCTTC,CAIKAGANGYTF
TRBJ2-5,TRBD1,TRBV19,-,TGTGCCAGTAGTACGCTGACAGGGGCGACAGAGACCCAGTACTTC,CASSTLTGATETQYF
TRBJ2-3,-,TRBV18,few,TGTGCCAGCTCACCGATCGGGACAGATACGCAGTATTTT,CASSPIGTDTQYF
TRBJ1-4,TRBD1,TRBV5-5,-,TGTGCCAGCAGCTTCCCCGGGACAGGGAGTGAAAAACTGTTTTTT,CASSFPGTGSEKLFF
TRBJ1-1,TRBD1,TRBV4-3,-,TGCGCCAGCAGCCGTCTACAGGGGGCCACTGAAGCTTTCTTT,CASSRLQGATEAFF
TRBJ2-3,TRBD2,TRBV27,-,TGTGCCAGCAGTAGATCGAGGGGAAGAGCGGGGGCCACAGATACGCAGTATTTT,CASSRSRGRAGATDTQYF
TRBJ1-1,TRBD1,TRBV28,-,TGTGCCAGCAGTTCGGGGCGACAGGGAAGGAACACTGAAGCTTTCTTT,CASSSGRQGRNTEAFF